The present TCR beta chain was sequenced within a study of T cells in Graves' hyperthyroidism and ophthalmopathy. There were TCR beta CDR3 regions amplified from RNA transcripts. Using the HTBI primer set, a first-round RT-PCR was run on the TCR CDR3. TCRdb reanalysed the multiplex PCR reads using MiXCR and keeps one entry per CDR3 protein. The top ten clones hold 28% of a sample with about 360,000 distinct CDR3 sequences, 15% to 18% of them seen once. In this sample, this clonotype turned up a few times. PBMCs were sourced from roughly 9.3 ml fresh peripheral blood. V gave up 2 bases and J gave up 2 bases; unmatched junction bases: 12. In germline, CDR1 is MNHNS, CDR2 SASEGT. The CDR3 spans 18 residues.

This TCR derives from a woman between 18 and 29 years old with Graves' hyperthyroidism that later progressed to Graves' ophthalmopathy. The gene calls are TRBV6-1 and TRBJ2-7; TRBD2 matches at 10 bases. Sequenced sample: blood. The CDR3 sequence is CASSESSGGSFLTYEQYF. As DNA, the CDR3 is TGTGCCAGCAGTGAATCTAGCGGGGGATCGTTTCTGACCTACGAGCAGTACTTC.